Listed below are T cell receptor beta chains from one sample, sequenced in a study of shared clonotypes between healthy human individuals. Assay used: immunoSEQ multiplex PCR; TCRdb lists only in-frame clones, some missing. The data contain 2 million to 3 million clones, roughly 92% of them seen just once; the ten biggest clones take up about 0.13%. The sequenced sample was naive CD4+ T cells sorted from blood. Source of these receptors: a man between 18 and 29 years old in good health. Each CDR3 is given with its conserved first and last residue. The D gene is left open where the match is weak.

j_gene: TRBJ2-3; d_gene: TRBD2; v_gene: TRBV5-4; CDR3aa: CASSPGLAGGESYF
j_gene: TRBJ2-2; d_gene: TRBD1; v_gene: TRBV19; CDR3aa: CASSLQGAGVAGELFF
j_gene: TRBJ1-1; d_gene: NA; v_gene: TRBV28; CDR3aa: CASSSTNTEAFF
j_gene: TRBJ2-7; d_gene: NA; v_gene: TRBV27; CDR3aa: CASSPLLRGGSYEQYF
j_gene: TRBJ2-5; d_gene: NA; v_gene: TRBV7-9; CDR3aa: CASSNDVGRVQETQYF
j_gene: TRBJ1-2; d_gene: NA; v_gene: TRBV9; CDR3aa: CASSGGKEREGYTF
j_gene: TRBJ1-3; d_gene: TRBD1; v_gene: TRBV7-2; CDR3aa: CASSPVDRISGNTIYF
j_gene: TRBJ1-5; d_gene: TRBD1; v_gene: TRBV5-4; CDR3aa: CASSEGTGNNQPQHF
j_gene: TRBJ2-3; d_gene: TRBD1; v_gene: TRBV9; CDR3aa: CASSETGSTDTQYF
j_gene: TRBJ2-5; d_gene: NA; v_gene: TRBV6-1; CDR3aa: CASRRGGRETQYF
j_gene: TRBJ1-1; d_gene: NA; v_gene: TRBV11-2; CDR3aa: CASSLGSMNTEAFF
j_gene: TRBJ2-1; d_gene: NA; v_gene: TRBV7-2; CDR3aa: CASSPRGLTEQFF
j_gene: TRBJ1-6; d_gene: NA; v_gene: TRBV5-5; CDR3aa: CASSLRFSYNSPLHF
j_gene: TRBJ2-1; d_gene: TRBD2; v_gene: TRBV5-4; CDR3aa: CASRDGLAGYNEQFF
j_gene: TRBJ2-4; d_gene: NA; v_gene: TRBV10-1; CDR3aa: CASSESHKNIQYF
j_gene: TRBJ2-3; d_gene: NA; v_gene: TRBV19; CDR3aa: CASSITAASSTDTQYF
j_gene: TRBJ2-5; d_gene: NA; v_gene: TRBV18; CDR3aa: CASSPLDGQRETQYF
j_gene: TRBJ2-3; d_gene: TRBD1; v_gene: TRBV5-1; CDR3aa: CASSSTGGSDTQYF
j_gene: TRBJ2-1; d_gene: NA; v_gene: TRBV4-3; CDR3aa: CASSQDPGASGEQFF
j_gene: TRBJ2-7; d_gene: TRBD2; v_gene: TRBV18; CDR3aa: CASSRLAGGMVDYEQYF
j_gene: TRBJ2-5; d_gene: NA; v_gene: TRBV11-2; CDR3aa: CASSVQETQYF
j_gene: TRBJ2-2; d_gene: TRBD1; v_gene: TRBV5-6; CDR3aa: CASSADRGSGELFF
j_gene: TRBJ2-5; d_gene: NA; v_gene: TRBV6-1; CDR3aa: CASSAPGLPALYF
j_gene: TRBJ1-5; d_gene: NA; v_gene: TRBV6-6; CDR3aa: CASSSLGEGSNQPQHF